This is a list of T cell receptor beta chains from one sample in a study of T cell responses to AZD1222 COVID-19 vaccine. The repertoire was sequenced with immunoSEQ multiplex PCR; TCRdb's copy has only in-frame clones and lacks some. The table shows tens of thousands of clones, with just over 90% occurring only once. This specimen consisted of peripheral blood, obtained 28 days after the second AZD1222 dose. The receptors come from an adult who received the AZD1222 COVID-19 vaccine. Both conserved end residues are part of each CDR3. The order of the fields is D gene, clone size, V gene, J gene, CDR3 DNA, CDR3 protein. The D gene is left open where the match is weak. Not all rows give a size; the values are once, few, many and, for expanded clones, a class.

D gene: -; clone size: -; V gene: TRBV7-2; J gene: TRBJ1-4; CDR3 DNA: TGTGCCAGCCAAAACGCCCCGGGGAGGGGGGATGGAAAACTGTTTTTT; CDR3 protein: CASQNAPGRGDGKLFF
D gene: TRBD1; clone size: -; V gene: TRBV9; J gene: TRBJ1-4; CDR3 DNA: TGTGCCAGCAGCCCTAGGACAGGGGGCAAAGGAACTAATGAAAAACTGTTTTTT; CDR3 protein: CASSPRTGGKGTNEKLFF
D gene: -; clone size: -; V gene: TRBV5-1; J gene: TRBJ1-5; CDR3 DNA: TGCGCCAGCAGCTTGGAAGGGGGGCCTTATCAGCCCCAGCATTTT; CDR3 protein: CASSLEGGPYQPQHF
D gene: -; clone size: -; V gene: TRBV6-5; J gene: TRBJ2-1; CDR3 DNA: TGTGCCAGCAGCCGCAACGTCGGCAATGAGCAGTTCTTC; CDR3 protein: CASSRNVGNEQFF
D gene: TRBD1; clone size: -; V gene: TRBV5-8; J gene: TRBJ1-2; CDR3 DNA: TGTGCCAGCAGCAAAGCCGACAGGGGGTCGGGCTATGGCTACACCTTC; CDR3 protein: CASSKADRGSGYGYTF
D gene: TRBD1; clone size: -; V gene: TRBV19; J gene: TRBJ2-5; CDR3 DNA: TGTGCCAGTAGTATAGGGGCTGGACAGGGGTTCCAAGAGACCCAGTACTTC; CDR3 protein: CASSIGAGQGFQETQYF
D gene: -; clone size: -; V gene: TRBV11-3; J gene: TRBJ2-2; CDR3 DNA: TGTGCCAGCAGCTTAGGATCTAGAGCTTACGGGGAGCTGTTTTTT; CDR3 protein: CASSLGSRAYGELFF
D gene: TRBD1; clone size: -; V gene: TRBV2; J gene: TRBJ1-2; CDR3 DNA: TGTGCCAGCAGCCGACAGGGTCCCGACTATGGCTACACCTTC; CDR3 protein: CASSRQGPDYGYTF
D gene: -; clone size: -; V gene: TRBV19; J gene: TRBJ1-5; CDR3 DNA: TGTGCCAGTAGTATAGCTGGTCAGCCCCAGCATTTT; CDR3 protein: CASSIAGQPQHF
D gene: -; clone size: once; V gene: TRBV7-3; J gene: TRBJ2-2; CDR3 DNA: TGTGCCAGCAGCCAAGGACGAAGGGACGGGGAGCTGTTTTTT; CDR3 protein: CASSQGRRDGELFF
D gene: -; clone size: -; V gene: TRBV5-6; J gene: TRBJ1-5; CDR3 DNA: TGTGCCAGCAGTCGTGGGCCAGCTAGCAATCAGCCCCAGCATTTT; CDR3 protein: CASSRGPASNQPQHF
D gene: -; clone size: -; V gene: TRBV15; J gene: TRBJ1-1; CDR3 DNA: TGTGCCACCAGCAGACCCGGGGGGACTGAAGCTTTCTTT; CDR3 protein: CATSRPGGTEAFF
D gene: -; clone size: -; V gene: TRBV5-1; J gene: TRBJ1-3; CDR3 DNA: TGCGCCAGCAGCAAGGATTCAGGGTCTGGAAACACCATATATTTT; CDR3 protein: CASSKDSGSGNTIYF
D gene: -; clone size: -; V gene: TRBV9; J gene: TRBJ1-1; CDR3 DNA: TGTGCCAGCAGCGCCGAAACAACCCGGGCTGAAGCTTTCTTT; CDR3 protein: CASSAETTRAEAFF
D gene: TRBD2; clone size: many; V gene: TRBV2; J gene: TRBJ2-7; CDR3 DNA: TGTGCCAGTAGAGCGGGACTTCGGTCCTACGAGCAGTACTTC; CDR3 protein: CASRAGLRSYEQYF
D gene: -; clone size: -; V gene: TRBV7-6; J gene: TRBJ1-5; CDR3 DNA: TGTGCCAGCAGCCCCGAGGGGGTACGGGGACAGCCCCAGCATTTT; CDR3 protein: CASSPEGVRGQPQHF
D gene: TRBD1; clone size: -; V gene: TRBV7-2; J gene: TRBJ1-5; CDR3 DNA: TGTGCCAGCAGCGGGACAGGGTGGGATCAGCCCCAGCATTTT; CDR3 protein: CASSGTGWDQPQHF
D gene: TRBD1; clone size: -; V gene: TRBV14; J gene: TRBJ1-2; CDR3 DNA: TGTGCCAGCAGCGTCCGGACAGGGTTCGGTGGAGGCTACACCTTC; CDR3 protein: CASSVRTGFGGGYTF
D gene: -; clone size: -; V gene: TRBV5-1; J gene: TRBJ1-1; CDR3 DNA: TGCGCCAGCAGCTTGGACGGGTACACTGAAGCTTTCTTT; CDR3 protein: CASSLDGYTEAFF
D gene: -; clone size: -; V gene: TRBV7-9; J gene: TRBJ2-7; CDR3 DNA: TGTGCCAGCAGCTTAGCGGGGGGGCCCTACGAGCAGTACTTC; CDR3 protein: CASSLAGGPYEQYF
D gene: TRBD2; clone size: once; V gene: TRBV9; J gene: TRBJ2-2; CDR3 DNA: TGTGCCAGCAGCGTAACTAGCGCCGGGGAGCTGTTTTTT; CDR3 protein: CASSVTSAGELFF
D gene: -; clone size: -; V gene: TRBV11-2; J gene: TRBJ1-1; CDR3 DNA: TGTGCCAGCAGCCGCCGACTCCGACCGAACACTGAAGCTTTCTTT; CDR3 protein: CASSRRLRPNTEAFF
D gene: -; clone size: once; V gene: TRBV12-3/TRBV12-4; J gene: TRBJ1-1; CDR3 DNA: TGTGCCAGCACCCCCGGTCGGAGGGCTTTCTTT; CDR3 protein: CASTPGRRAFF
D gene: TRBD1; clone size: -; V gene: TRBV7-3; J gene: TRBJ1-1; CDR3 DNA: TGTGCCAGCAGCTTAAACGCCTTGGCCAGGGGGCGGGTCGCTGAAGCTTTCTTT; CDR3 protein: CASSLNALARGRVAEAFF
D gene: -; clone size: -; V gene: TRBV11-2; J gene: TRBJ2-7; CDR3 DNA: TGTGCCAGCAGCTTACAGACAGCCTACGAGCAGTACTTC; CDR3 protein: CASSLQTAYEQYF
D gene: -; clone size: -; V gene: TRBV3-1/TRBV3-2; J gene: TRBJ2-2; CDR3 DNA: TGTGCCAGCAGCCAAGTCTATCTAGCAGACACCGGGGAGCTGTTTTTT; CDR3 protein: CASSQVYLADTGELFF
D gene: -; clone size: once; V gene: TRBV6-1; J gene: TRBJ1-2; CDR3 DNA: TGTGCCAGCAGTGAAGAACAGGGATGCTTC; CDR3 protein: CASSEEQGCF
D gene: TRBD1; clone size: -; V gene: TRBV5-1; J gene: TRBJ2-1; CDR3 DNA: TGCGCCAGCAGCACAACAGGGGTTTCGGGCAATGAGCAGTTCTTC; CDR3 protein: CASSTTGVSGNEQFF
D gene: -; clone size: -; V gene: TRBV6-5; J gene: TRBJ2-7; CDR3 DNA: TGTGCCAGCAGCCCGACAGGAAGGCTTTCCTACGAGCAGTACTTC; CDR3 protein: CASSPTGRLSYEQYF
D gene: TRBD2; clone size: -; V gene: TRBV2; J gene: TRBJ2-1; CDR3 DNA: TGTGCCAGCAGGGCCTTGACTAGCGGCTACAATGAGCAGTTCTTC; CDR3 protein: CASRALTSGYNEQFF
D gene: -; clone size: -; V gene: TRBV3-1/TRBV3-2; J gene: TRBJ1-3; CDR3 DNA: TGTGCCAGCAGCCCAGGGGCTGGAAACACCATATATTTT; CDR3 protein: CASSPGAGNTIYF
D gene: -; clone size: -; V gene: TRBV9; J gene: TRBJ1-5; CDR3 DNA: TGTGCCAGCAGCGTAGGTGCGGGCAGCGAGCCCCAGCATTTT; CDR3 protein: CASSVGAGSEPQHF
D gene: -; clone size: -; V gene: TRBV6-2/TRBV6-3; J gene: TRBJ2-1; CDR3 DNA: TGTGCCAGCAGTTACTCGCAGACTGCGAGCTCCTACAATGAGCAGTTCTTC; CDR3 protein: CASSYSQTASSYNEQFF
D gene: TRBD1; clone size: -; V gene: TRBV19; J gene: TRBJ1-1; CDR3 DNA: TGTGCCAGTAGTATAGTAGGGGGCCTTACCACTGAAGCTTTCTTT; CDR3 protein: CASSIVGGLTTEAFF
D gene: -; clone size: -; V gene: TRBV14; J gene: TRBJ2-1; CDR3 DNA: TGTGCCAGCAGCCAAGTGAGGCGGGGGCGTCATGAGCAGTTCTTC; CDR3 protein: CASSQVRRGRHEQFF
D gene: -; clone size: -; V gene: TRBV30; J gene: TRBJ1-1; CDR3 DNA: TGTGCCTGGAGTGAGACAGTTGAAGCTTTCTTT; CDR3 protein: CAWSETVEAFF
D gene: -; clone size: -; V gene: TRBV7-9; J gene: TRBJ1-2; CDR3 DNA: TGTGCCAGCAGCCGACAGCCTAACTATGGCTACACCTTC; CDR3 protein: CASSRQPNYGYTF
D gene: TRBD1; clone size: -; V gene: TRBV6-5; J gene: TRBJ1-5; CDR3 DNA: TGTGCCAGCCGAAGATCAGGGGGAGGCAATCAGCCCCAGCATTTT; CDR3 protein: CASRRSGGGNQPQHF
D gene: -; clone size: -; V gene: TRBV6-5; J gene: TRBJ1-1; CDR3 DNA: TGTGCCAGCATATCCGATTGGCCGAACACTGAAGCTTTCTTT; CDR3 protein: CASISDWPNTEAFF
D gene: -; clone size: once; V gene: TRBV9; J gene: TRBJ1-4; CDR3 DNA: TGTGCCAGCAGCGTAGACAGGGTTAATGAAAAACTGTTTTTT; CDR3 protein: CASSVDRVNEKLFF
D gene: TRBD1; clone size: -; V gene: TRBV5-6; J gene: TRBJ2-3; CDR3 DNA: TGTGCCAGCAGCCCATCACCGGGACAGGGGGCGATTCGGACGCAGTATTTT; CDR3 protein: CASSPSPGQGAIRTQYF
D gene: -; clone size: -; V gene: TRBV10-2; J gene: TRBJ2-1; CDR3 DNA: TGCGCCAGCAGTGAGGGGGGCAATGAGCAGTTCTTC; CDR3 protein: CASSEGGNEQFF
D gene: -; clone size: -; V gene: TRBV6-1; J gene: TRBJ2-3; CDR3 DNA: TGTGCCAGCAGTGATGCAGGGCGAGATACGCAGTATTTT; CDR3 protein: CASSDAGRDTQYF
D gene: TRBD2; clone size: -; V gene: TRBV12-5; J gene: TRBJ2-1; CDR3 DNA: TGTGCTAGTGGCCAGTCTAGCGGGGGAGGTGAGCAGTTCTTC; CDR3 protein: CASGQSSGGGEQFF